Sequencing of this TCR beta chain was carried out in a study of T cell repertoires in cytomegalovirus infection. Study as a whole: Public TCR beta signatures were indicative of both CMV infection and a matching HLA type.

A few counts support this clonotype. No antigen is known for it. The CDR3 covers 14 residues. V shed 7 bases and J shed 0 bases, with 12 bases lying between them. Germline V lookup: CDR1 MNHNS, CDR2 SASEGT. Whole-study findings and limits: Identification of carriers of CMV plus the relevant HLA was performed using cumulative public TCR beta family frequency. Dominant in the ex vivo response were TCR beta clonotypes restricted by HLA-C and specific for CMV.

Each CDR3 protein gets one entry after TCRdb re-called the reads with MiXCR. This repertoire shows 400,000 or so distinct CDR3 sequences, roughly 30% found once; its top ten account for roughly 13%. The sequence derives from a human donor in good health (CMV status not recorded). Some clones in this sample may be carry-over from other donors' samples. The rearrangement links TRBV6-1 to TRBJ1-2; tentative D call: TRBD1 (6 bases). The sequencing input was PBMCs. This chain's CDR3 is CASIDGTTNYGYTF. The CDR3 DNA follows: TGTGCCAGCATCGATGGGACAACTAACTATGGCTACACCTTC.